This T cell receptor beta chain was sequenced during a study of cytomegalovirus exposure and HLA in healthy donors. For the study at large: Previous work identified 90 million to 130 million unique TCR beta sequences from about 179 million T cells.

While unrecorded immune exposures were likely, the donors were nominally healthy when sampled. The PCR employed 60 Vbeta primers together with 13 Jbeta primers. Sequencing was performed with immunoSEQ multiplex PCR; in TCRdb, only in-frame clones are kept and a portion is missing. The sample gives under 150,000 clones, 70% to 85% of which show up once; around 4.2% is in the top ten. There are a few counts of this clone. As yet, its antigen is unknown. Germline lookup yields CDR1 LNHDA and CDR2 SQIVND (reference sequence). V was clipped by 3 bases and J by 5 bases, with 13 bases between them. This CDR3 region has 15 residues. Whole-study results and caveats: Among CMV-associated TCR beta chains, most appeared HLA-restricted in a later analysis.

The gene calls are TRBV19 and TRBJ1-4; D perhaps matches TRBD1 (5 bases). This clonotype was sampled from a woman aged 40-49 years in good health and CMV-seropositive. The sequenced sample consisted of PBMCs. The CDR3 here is CASSIAGKSNEKLFF. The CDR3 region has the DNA TGTGCCAGTAGTATCGCAGGGAAGTCGAATGAAAAACTGTTTTTT.